This TCR beta chain was found in a study of T cells in Graves' hyperthyroidism and ophthalmopathy. Study observations and caveats: Prediction of ophthalmopathy progression came a median around 6.5 months pre-onset. Blood also carried most thyroid clonotypes expanded above 0.001.

The germline V gene has CDR1 SGHTA and CDR2 FQGNSA. The germline V and J ends were trimmed by 3 bases and 7 bases, with 7 bases remaining between them. The CDR3 has 12 residues. A note on this clonotype: Its cognate antigen is unknown.

Criteria for exclusion of patients were uncontrolled infection, other autoimmune disease, pregnancy or lactation. Each diagnosis drew on symptoms, thyroxine, TRAb, thyroid ultrasound and orbital computed tomography findings. The TCR beta CDR3 regions underwent amplification using RNA transcripts as the source. In the first-round RT-PCR of the TCR CDR3, the HTBI primer set was used. TCRdb re-derived calls from the multiplex PCR reads in MiXCR, one entry per CDR3 protein. The table shows about 740,000 distinct CDR3 sequences, with 14% occurring only once. The specimen was blood. This TCR derives from a young woman with Graves' hyperthyroidism. The V gene is TRBV7-2, the J gene TRBJ1-5; the D is unclear. The CDR3 loop reads CTSSFNLQPQHF. The CDR3 bases are TGTACCAGCAGCTTTAATTTGCAGCCCCAGCATTTT.